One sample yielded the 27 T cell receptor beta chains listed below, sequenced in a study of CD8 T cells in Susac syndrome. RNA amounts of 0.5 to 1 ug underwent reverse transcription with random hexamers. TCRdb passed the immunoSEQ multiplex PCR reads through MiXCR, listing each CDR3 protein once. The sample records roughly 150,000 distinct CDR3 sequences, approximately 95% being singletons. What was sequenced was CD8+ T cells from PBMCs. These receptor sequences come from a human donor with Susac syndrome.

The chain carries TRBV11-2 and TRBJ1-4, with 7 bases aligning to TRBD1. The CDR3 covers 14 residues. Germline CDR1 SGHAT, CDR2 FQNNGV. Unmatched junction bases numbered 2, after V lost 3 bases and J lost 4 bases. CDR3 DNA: TGTGCCAGCAGCTTGGGACAGTTTAATGAAAAACTGTTTTTT. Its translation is CASSLGQFNEKLFF. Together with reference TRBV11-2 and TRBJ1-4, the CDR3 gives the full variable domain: EAGVAQSPRYKIIEKRQSVAFWCNPISGHATLYWYQQILGQGPKLLIQFQNNGVVDDSQLPKDRFSAERLKGVDSTLKIQPAKLEDSAVYLCASSLGQFNEKLFFGSGTQLSVL.

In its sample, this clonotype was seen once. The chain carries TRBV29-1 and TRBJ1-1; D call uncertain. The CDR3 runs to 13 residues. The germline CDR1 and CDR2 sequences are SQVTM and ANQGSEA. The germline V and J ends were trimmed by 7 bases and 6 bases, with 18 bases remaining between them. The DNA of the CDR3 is TGCAGCGGGGAGGAGGGTAGAGGGTCTGAAGCTTTCTTT. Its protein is CSGEEGRGSEAFF. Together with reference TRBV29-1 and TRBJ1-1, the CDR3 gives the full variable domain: SAVISQKPSRDICQRGTSLTIQCQVDSQVTMMFWYRQQPGQSLTLIATANQGSEATYESGFVIDKFPISRPNLTFSTLTVSNMSPEDSSIYLCSGEEGRGSEAFFGQGTRLTVV.

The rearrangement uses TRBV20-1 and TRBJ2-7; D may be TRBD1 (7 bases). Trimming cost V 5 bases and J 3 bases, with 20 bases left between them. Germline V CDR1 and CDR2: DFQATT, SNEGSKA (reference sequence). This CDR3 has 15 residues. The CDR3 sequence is CSAGGTDQNIYEQYF. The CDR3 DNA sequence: TGCAGTGCTGGGGGGACAGACCAAAATATCTACGAGCAGTACTTC.

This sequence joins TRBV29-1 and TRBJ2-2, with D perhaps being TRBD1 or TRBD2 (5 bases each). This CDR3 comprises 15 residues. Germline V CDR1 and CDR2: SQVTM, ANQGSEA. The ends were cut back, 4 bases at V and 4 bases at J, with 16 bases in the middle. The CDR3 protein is CSVGPIGDGTGELFF. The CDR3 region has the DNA TGCAGCGTTGGACCAATCGGGGACGGCACCGGGGAGCTGTTTTTT.

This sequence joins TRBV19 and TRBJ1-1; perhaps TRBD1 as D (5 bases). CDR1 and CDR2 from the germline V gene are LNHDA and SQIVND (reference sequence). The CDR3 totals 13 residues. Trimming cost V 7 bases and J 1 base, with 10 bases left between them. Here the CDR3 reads CASIWQGNTEAFF. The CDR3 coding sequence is TGTGCCAGTATCTGGCAGGGGAACACTGAAGCTTTCTTT.

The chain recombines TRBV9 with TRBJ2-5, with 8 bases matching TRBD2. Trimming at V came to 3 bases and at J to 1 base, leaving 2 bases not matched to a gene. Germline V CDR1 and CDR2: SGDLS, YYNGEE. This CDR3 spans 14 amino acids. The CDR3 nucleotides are TGTGCCAGCAGCGCCGGGAGGGCCCAAGAGACCCAGTACTTC. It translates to CASSAGRAQETQYF.

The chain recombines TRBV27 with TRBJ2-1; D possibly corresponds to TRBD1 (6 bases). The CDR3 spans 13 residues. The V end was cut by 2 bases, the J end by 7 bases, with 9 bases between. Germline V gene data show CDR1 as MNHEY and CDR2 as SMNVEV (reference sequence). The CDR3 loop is CASSLTGQNEQFF. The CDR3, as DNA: TGTGCCAGCAGTTTAACAGGGCAGAATGAGCAGTTCTTC.

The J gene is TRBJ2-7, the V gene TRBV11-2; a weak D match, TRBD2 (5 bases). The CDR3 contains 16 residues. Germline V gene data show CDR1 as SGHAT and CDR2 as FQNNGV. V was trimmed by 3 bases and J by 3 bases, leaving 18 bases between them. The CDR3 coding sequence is TGTGCCAGCAGCTTCTGGAGACTAAATAGTCTCTACGAGCAGTACTTC. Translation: CASSFWRLNSLYEQYF.

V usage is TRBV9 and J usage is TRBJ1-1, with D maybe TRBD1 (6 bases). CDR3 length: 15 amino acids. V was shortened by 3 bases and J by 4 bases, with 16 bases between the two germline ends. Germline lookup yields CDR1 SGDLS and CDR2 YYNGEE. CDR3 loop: CASSATGNLGTEAFF. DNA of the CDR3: TGTGCCAGCAGCGCCACAGGGAATCTGGGCACTGAAGCTTTCTTT. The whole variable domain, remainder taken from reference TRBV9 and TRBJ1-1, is DSGVTQTPKHLITATGQRVTLRCSPRSGDLSVYWYQQSLDQGLQFLIQYYNGEERAKGNILERFSAQQFPDLHSELNLSSLELGDSALYFCASSATGNLGTEAFFGQGTRLTVV.

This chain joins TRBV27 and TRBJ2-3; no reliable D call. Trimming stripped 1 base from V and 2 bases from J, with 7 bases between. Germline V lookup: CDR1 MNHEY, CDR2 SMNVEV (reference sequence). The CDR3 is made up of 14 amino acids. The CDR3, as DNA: TGTGCCAGCAGTTTATGGCAGGCCACAGATACGCAGTATTTT. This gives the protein CASSLWQATDTQYF.

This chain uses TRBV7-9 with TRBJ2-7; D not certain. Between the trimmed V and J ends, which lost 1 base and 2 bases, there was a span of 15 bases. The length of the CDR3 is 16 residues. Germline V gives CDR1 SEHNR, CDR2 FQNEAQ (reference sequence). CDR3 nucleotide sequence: TGTGCCAGCAGCTTAGACGGTGGATTCTCAACCTACGAGCAGTACTTC. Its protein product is CASSLDGGFSTYEQYF.

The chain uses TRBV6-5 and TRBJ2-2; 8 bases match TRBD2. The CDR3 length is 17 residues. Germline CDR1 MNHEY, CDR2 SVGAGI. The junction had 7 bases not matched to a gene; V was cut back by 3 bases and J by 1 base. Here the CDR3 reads CASSYQNSGENTGELFF. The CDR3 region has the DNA TGTGCCAGCAGTTATCAGAATAGCGGGGAGAACACCGGGGAGCTGTTTTTT.

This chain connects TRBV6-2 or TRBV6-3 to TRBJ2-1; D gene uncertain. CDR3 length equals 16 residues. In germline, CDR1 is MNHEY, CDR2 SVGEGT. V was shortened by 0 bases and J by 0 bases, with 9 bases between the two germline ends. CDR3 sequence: CASSYSAGDSYNEQFF. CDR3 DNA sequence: TGTGCCAGCAGTTACTCGGCAGGAGACTCCTACAATGAGCAGTTCTTC.

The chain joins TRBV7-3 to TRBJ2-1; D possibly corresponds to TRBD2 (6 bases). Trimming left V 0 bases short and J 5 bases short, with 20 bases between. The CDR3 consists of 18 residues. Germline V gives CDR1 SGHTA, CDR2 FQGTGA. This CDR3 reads CASSLTGLAPAFNNEQFF. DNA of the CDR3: TGTGCCAGCAGCTTAACTGGCCTAGCGCCGGCGTTTAACAATGAGCAGTTCTTC.

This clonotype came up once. The CDR3 spells CASSLEGLHQPQHF. Written as DNA, the CDR3 is TGTGCCAGCAGCTTAGAAGGGTTGCATCAGCCCCAGCATTTT. The V gene is TRBV7-6, the J gene TRBJ1-5; D remains unclear. Germline CDR1 and CDR2: SGHVS and FNYEAQ. V was pared by 1 base and J by 5 bases, with 9 bases between. The CDR3 is made up of 14 amino acids.

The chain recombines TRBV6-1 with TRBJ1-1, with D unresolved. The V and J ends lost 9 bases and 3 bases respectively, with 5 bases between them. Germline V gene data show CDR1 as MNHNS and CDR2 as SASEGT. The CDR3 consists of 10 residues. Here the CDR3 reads CASEYTEAFF. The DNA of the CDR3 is TGTGCCAGTGAATACACTGAAGCTTTCTTT.

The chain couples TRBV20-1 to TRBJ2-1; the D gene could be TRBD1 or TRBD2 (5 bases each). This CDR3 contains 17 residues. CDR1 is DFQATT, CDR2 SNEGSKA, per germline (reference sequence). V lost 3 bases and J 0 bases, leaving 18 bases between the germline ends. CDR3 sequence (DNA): TGCAGTGCTAGGGCTGGGGGTGCTAGGAGCTCCTACAATGAGCAGTTCTTC. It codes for CSARAGGARSSYNEQFF.

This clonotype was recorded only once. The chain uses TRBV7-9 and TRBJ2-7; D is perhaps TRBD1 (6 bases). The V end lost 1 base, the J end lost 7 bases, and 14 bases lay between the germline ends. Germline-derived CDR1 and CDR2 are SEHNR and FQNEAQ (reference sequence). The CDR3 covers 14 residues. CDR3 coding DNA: TGTGCCAGCAGCTTAGTGGACAGAAGTGAAGAGCAGTACTTC. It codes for CASSLVDRSEEQYF.

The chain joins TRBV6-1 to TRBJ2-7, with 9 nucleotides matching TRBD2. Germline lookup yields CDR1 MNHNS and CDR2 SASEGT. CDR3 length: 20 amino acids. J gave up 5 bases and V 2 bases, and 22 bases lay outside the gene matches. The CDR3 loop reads CASSETRLADDTASQNEQYF. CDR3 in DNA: TGTGCCAGCAGTGAAACTAGACTAGCGGACGATACGGCATCTCAGAACGAGCAGTACTTC.

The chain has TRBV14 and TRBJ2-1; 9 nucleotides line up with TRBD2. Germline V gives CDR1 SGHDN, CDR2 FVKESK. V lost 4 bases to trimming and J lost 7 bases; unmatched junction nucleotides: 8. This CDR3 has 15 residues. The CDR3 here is CASSRPGLAMNEQFF. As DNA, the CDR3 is TGTGCCAGCAGCCGACCGGGACTAGCAATGAATGAGCAGTTCTTC. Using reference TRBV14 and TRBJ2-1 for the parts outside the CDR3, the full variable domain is EAGVTQFPSHSVIEKGQTVTLRCDPISGHDNLYWYRRVMGKEIKFLLHFVKESKQDESGMPNNRFLAERTGGTYSTLKVQPAELEDSGVYFCASSRPGLAMNEQFFGPGTRLTVL.

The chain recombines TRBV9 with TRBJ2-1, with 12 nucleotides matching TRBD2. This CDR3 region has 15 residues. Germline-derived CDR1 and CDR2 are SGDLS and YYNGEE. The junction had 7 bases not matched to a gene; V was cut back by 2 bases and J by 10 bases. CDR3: CASSVGELAGGEQFF. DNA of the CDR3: TGTGCCAGCAGCGTTGGGGAACTAGCGGGAGGCGAGCAGTTCTTC.

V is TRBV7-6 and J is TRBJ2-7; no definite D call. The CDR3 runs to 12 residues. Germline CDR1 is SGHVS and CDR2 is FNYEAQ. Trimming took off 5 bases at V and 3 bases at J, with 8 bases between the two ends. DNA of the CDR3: TGTGCCAGCAGCCCCTCCCGCTACGAGCAGTACTTC. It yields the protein CASSPSRYEQYF.

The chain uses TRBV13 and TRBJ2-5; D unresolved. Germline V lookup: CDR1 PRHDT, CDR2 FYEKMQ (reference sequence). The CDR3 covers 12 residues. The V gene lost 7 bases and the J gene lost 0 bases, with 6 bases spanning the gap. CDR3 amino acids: CASTANQETQYF. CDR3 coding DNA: TGTGCCAGCACCGCCAACCAAGAGACCCAGTACTTC.

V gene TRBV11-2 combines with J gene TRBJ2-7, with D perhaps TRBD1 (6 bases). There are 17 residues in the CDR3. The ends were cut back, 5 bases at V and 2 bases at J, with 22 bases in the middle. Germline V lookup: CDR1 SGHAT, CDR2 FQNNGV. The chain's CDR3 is CASSEIQGSDRPYEQYF. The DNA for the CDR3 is TGTGCCAGCAGCGAGATCCAGGGGTCGGACAGACCCTACGAGCAGTACTTC.

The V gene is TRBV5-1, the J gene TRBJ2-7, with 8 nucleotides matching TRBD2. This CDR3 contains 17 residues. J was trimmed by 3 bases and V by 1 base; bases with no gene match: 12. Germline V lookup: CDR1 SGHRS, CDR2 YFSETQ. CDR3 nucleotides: TGCGCCAGCAGCTTGTTGACTAGCGAGACGAGTGGCTACGAGCAGTACTTC. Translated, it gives CASSLLTSETSGYEQYF.

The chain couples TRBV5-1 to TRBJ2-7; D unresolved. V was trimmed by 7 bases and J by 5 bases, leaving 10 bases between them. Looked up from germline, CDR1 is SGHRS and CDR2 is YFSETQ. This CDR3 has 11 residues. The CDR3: CASSWADEQYF. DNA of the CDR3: TGCGCCAGCTCATGGGCCGACGAGCAGTACTTC. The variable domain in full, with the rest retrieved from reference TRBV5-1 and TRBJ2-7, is KAGVTQTPRYLIKTRGQQVTLSCSPISGHRSVSWYQQTPGQGLQFLFEYFSETQRNKGNFPGRFSGRQFSNSRSEMNVSTLELGDSALYLCASSWADEQYFGPGTRLTVT.

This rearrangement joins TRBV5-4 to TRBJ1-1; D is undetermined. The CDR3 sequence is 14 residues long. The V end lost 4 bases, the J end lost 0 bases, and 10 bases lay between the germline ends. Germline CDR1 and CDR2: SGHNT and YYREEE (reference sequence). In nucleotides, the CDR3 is TGTGCCAGCAGCCGTCCTGACCTGAACACTGAAGCTTTCTTT. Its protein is CASSRPDLNTEAFF.